This T cell receptor beta chain was captured in a study of graft-versus-host responses after intestinal transplantation. As to this clone: Antigen: not known.

Study-level results: Within allografts, high graft-versus-host to host-versus-graft clonal ratios were seen among patients with graft-donor T cell macrochimerism. Early after transplant, HvG declines were associated with peak levels of circulating GvH clones.

The assay was immunoSEQ multiplex PCR, and TCRdb's table has in-frame clones only and misses some. This sample has tens of thousands of clones, with about 95% found just once. Unmatched junction bases numbered 7, after V lost 11 bases and J lost 5 bases. Per germline, CDR1 MNHNY and CDR2 SVGAGI (reference sequence). CDR3 length equals 13 residues. The rearrangement uses TRBV6-6 and TRBJ2-2; TRBD2 aligns across 8 bases. This sequence was found in a human donor who was the organ donor for an intestinal transplant. The sequenced sample was unstimulated CD8+ T cells sorted from spleen or lymph node cells, obtained before transplant. The CDR3 region has the DNA TGTGCCGGGTGCCGGGAGGGGACCGGGGAGCTGTTTTTT. This gives the protein CAGCREGTGELFF.